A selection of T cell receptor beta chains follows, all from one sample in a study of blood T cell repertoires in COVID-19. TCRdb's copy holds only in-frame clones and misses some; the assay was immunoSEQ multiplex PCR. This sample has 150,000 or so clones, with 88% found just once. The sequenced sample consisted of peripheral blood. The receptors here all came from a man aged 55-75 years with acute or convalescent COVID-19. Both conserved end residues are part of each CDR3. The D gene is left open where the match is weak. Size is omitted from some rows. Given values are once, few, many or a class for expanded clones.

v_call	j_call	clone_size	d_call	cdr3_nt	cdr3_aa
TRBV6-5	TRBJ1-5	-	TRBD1	TGTGCCAGCAAGACCGGACAGGGTCAAAGTCAGCCCCAGCATTTT	CASKTGQGQSQPQHF
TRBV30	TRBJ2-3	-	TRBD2	TGTGCCTGGAGTGTACTAGCGGGGGGCCGGTCAGATACGCAGTATTTT	CAWSVLAGGRSDTQYF
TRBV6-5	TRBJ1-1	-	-	TGTGCCAGCCATAGGCGGGGTTCGATGAACACTGAAGCTTTCTTT	CASHRRGSMNTEAFF
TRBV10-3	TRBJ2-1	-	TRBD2	TGTGCCATCGGGAGGGAGAGGTCCTACAATGAGCAGTTCTTC	CAIGRERSYNEQFF
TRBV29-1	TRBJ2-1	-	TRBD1	TGCAGCGTTGTCTTAGCGAGGACAGGGCGTGAGCAGTTCTTC	CSVVLARTGREQFF
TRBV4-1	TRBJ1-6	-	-	TGCGCCAGCAGCCAAGAAATTTTGGCAGGGCGCGGTTCACCCCTCCACTTT	CASSQEILAGRGSPLHF
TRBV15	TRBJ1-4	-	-	TGTGCCACCAGCAGAGAGACAGGCCACCATGAATACCGACCTAAGGAAAAACTGTTTTTT	CATSRETGHHEYRPKEKLFF
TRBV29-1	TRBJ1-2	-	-	TGCAGCGTGGACCCCAGGGGTGGCTACACCTTC	CSVDPRGGYTF
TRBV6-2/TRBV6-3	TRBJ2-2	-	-	TGTGCCAGCAGTTTCAGGCCCGGGGAGCTGTTTTTT	CASSFRPGELFF
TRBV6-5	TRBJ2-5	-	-	TGTGCCAGCAGTTACAACAGCGCGGGTGCCCAGTACTTC	CASSYNSAGAQYF
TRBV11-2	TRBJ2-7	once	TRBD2	TGTGCCAGCAGCTTATATGGGGGGGATGCCTACGAGCAGTACTTC	CASSLYGGDAYEQYF
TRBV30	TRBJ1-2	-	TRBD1	TGTGCCTGGAGACGTACATCGGACAGGCCCCCTTGGGGCTATGGCTACACCTTC	CAWRRTSDRPPWGYGYTF
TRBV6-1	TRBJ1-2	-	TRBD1	TGTGCCAGCAGTGACGGACAGGGGGCGTTGGACTATGGCTACACCTTC	CASSDGQGALDYGYTF
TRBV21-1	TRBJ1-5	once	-	TGTGCCAGCCAAGCGGGTGGGAATCAGCCCCAGCATTTT	CASQAGGNQPQHF
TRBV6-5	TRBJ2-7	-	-	TGTGCCAGCAGCGTCGGTAGCGGACTCACCTACGAGCAGTACTTC	CASSVGSGLTYEQYF
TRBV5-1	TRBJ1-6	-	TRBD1	TGCGCCAGCAGCTTGCTCGAACAGGGGGCTTCACCCCTCCACTTT	CASSLLEQGASPLHF
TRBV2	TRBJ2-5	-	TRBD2	TGTGCCAGCAGGCGCACGGGGGGAGAGACCCAGTACTTC	CASRRTGGETQYF
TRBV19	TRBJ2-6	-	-	TGTGCCAGTAGTATAGATCACTCTGGGGCCAACGTCCTGACTTTC	CASSIDHSGANVLTF
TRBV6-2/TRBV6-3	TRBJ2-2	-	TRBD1	TGTGCCAGCAGTTACTCGGGACAGGGCTTCGGGGAGCTGTTTTTT	CASSYSGQGFGELFF
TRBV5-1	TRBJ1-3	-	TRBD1	TGCGCCAGCAGAATGGGACAGGGGGCGTACACCATATATTTT	CASRMGQGAYTIYF
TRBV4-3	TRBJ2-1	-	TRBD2	TGCGCCAGCAGCCAGTCTAGCGGGGACTACAATGAGCAGTTCTTC	CASSQSSGDYNEQFF
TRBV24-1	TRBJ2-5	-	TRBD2	TGTGCCACCAGTGATTCCCTATTAGCGGGGCAAGAGACCCAGTACTTC	CATSDSLLAGQETQYF
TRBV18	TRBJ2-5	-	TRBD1	TGTGCCAGCTCACCACGGACAGGACGGGAGACCCAGTACTTC	CASSPRTGRETQYF
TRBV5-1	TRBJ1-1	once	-	TGCGCCAGCAGCACGGGACTGGACACTGAAGCTTTCTTT	CASSTGLDTEAFF
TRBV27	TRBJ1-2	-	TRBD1	TGTGCCAGCAGTAGGAAGGGACAGGGGGATGGCTACACCTTC	CASSRKGQGDGYTF
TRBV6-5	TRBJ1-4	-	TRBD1	TGTGCCAGCAGTTACCGACAGGGGAACGAAAAACTGTTTTTT	CASSYRQGNEKLFF
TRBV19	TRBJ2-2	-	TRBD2	TGTGCCAGTAGTATAGATCTAAGACTAGCGGGGCACACCGGGGAGCTGTTTTTT	CASSIDLRLAGHTGELFF
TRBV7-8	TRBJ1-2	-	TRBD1	TGTGCCAGCAGCTTAGGGACAGGGAGTTCTTATGGCTACACCTTC	CASSLGTGSSYGYTF
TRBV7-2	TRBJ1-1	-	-	TGTGCCAGCAGCTTAGTCCTTACTGAAGCTTTCTTT	CASSLVLTEAFF
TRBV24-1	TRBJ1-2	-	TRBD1	TGTGCCACCAGTGATAATACAGGGGGCGCTTACTATGGCTACACCTTC	CATSDNTGGAYYGYTF
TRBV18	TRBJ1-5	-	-	TGTGCCAGCTCACCAGCAGGCAATCAGCCCCAGCATTTT	CASSPAGNQPQHF
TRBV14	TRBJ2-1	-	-	TGTGCCAGCAGCCAAGCTGGTCTCGCGGGGGAGCAGTTCTTC	CASSQAGLAGEQFF
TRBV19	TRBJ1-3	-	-	TGTGCCAGTAGTACGCCGGTTCTACTCTCTGGAAACACCATATATTTT	CASSTPVLLSGNTIYF
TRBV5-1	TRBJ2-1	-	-	TGCGCCAGCAGCGGCGGAGGGAGTAAACACAATGAGCAGTTCTTC	CASSGGGSKHNEQFF
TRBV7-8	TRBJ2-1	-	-	TGTGCCAGCAGCTTAGTAACCGGGCCAGGGTATGAGCAGTTCTTC	CASSLVTGPGYEQFF
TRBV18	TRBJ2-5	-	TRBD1	TGTGCCAGCTCACCAATGCCTTGGCAGGGGGCCAGAGAGACCCAGTACTTC	CASSPMPWQGARETQYF
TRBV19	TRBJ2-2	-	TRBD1	TGTGCCAGTAGGGGGACAGGGGACATACGACCCGGGGAGCTGTTTTTT	CASRGTGDIRPGELFF
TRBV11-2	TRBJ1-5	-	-	TGTGCCAGCAGCTTAGCTGGTCACGGGAGGCCCCAGCATTTT	CASSLAGHGRPQHF
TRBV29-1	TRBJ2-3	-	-	TGCAGCGCCATCCCGGGACTGAACACAGATACGCAGTATTTT	CSAIPGLNTDTQYF
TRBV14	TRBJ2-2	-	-	TGTGCCAGCAGGGGGGGGACAGGCCGGTATCGAACCGGGGAGCTGTTTTTT	CASRGGTGRYRTGELFF
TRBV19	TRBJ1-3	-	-	TGTGCCAGTAGTATAGGGAGCTCTGGAAACACCATATATTTT	CASSIGSSGNTIYF